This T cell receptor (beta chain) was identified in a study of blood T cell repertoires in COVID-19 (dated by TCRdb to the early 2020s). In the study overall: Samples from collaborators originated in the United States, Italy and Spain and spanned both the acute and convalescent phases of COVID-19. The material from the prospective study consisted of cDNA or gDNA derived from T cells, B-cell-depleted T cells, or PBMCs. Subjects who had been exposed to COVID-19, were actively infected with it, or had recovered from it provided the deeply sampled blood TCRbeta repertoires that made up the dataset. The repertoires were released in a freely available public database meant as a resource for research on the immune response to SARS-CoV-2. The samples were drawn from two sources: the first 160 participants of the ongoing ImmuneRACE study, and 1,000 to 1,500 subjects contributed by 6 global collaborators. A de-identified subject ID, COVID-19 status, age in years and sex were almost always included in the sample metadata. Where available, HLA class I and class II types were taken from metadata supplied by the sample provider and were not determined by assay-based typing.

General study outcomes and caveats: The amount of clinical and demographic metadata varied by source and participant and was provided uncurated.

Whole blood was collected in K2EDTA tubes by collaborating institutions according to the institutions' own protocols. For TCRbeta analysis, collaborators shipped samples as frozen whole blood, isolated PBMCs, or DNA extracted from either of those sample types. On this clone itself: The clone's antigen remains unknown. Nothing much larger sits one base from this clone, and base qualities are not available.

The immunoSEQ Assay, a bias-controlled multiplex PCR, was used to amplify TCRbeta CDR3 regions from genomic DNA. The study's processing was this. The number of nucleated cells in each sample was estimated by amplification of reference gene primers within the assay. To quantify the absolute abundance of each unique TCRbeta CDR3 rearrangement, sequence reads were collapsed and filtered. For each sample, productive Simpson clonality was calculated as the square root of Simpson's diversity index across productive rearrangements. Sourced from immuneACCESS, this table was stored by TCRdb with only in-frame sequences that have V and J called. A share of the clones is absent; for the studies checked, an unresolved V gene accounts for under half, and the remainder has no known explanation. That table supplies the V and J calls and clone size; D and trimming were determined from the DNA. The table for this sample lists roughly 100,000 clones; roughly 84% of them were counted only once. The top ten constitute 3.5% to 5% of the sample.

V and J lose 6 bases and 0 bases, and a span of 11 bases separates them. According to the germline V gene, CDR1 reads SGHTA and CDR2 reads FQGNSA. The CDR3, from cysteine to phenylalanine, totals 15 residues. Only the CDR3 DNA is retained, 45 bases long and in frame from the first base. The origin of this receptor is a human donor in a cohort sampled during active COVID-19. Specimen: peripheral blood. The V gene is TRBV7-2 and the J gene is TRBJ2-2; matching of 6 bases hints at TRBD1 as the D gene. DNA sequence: TGTGCCAGCAGACCCCGGACAGCGAACACCGGGGAGCTGTTTTTT. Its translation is CASRPRTANTGELFF. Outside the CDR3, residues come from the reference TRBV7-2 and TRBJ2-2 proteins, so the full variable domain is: GAGVSQSPSNKVTEKGKDVELRCDPISGHTALYWYRQSLGQGLEFLIYFQGNSAPDKSGLPSDRFSAERTGGSVSTLTIQRTQQEDSAVYLCASRPRTANTGELFFGEGSRLTVL.